The 30 T cell receptor beta chains below all came from one sample that was sequenced in a study of blood T cell repertoires in COVID-19. The assay was immunoSEQ multiplex PCR, and TCRdb's table has in-frame clones only and misses some. Here the sample spans approximately 90,000 clones, 85% being singletons. Material: peripheral blood. These receptors all come from a man in his forties or fifties with acute or convalescent COVID-19.

The V call is TRBV7-2, the J call TRBJ2-7; D might be TRBD2 (6 bases). CDR1 and CDR2 from the germline V gene are SGHTA and FQGNSA. The V end lost 5 bases, the J end lost 5 bases, and 13 bases lay between the germline ends. This CDR3 spans 13 amino acids. The CDR3 here is CASSTVGGDEQYF. CDR3 nucleotide sequence: TGTGCCAGCAGCACCGTGGGCGGGGACGAGCAGTACTTC.

This chain connects TRBV7-2 to TRBJ2-1, with D unclear. The CDR3 covers 14 residues. Germline V gene data show CDR1 as SGHTA and CDR2 as FQGNSA. V gave up 0 bases and J gave up 6 bases, with 9 bases separating them. The CDR3 bases are TGTGCCAGCAGCTTAGCGTTGGCCTCCAATGAGCAGTTCTTC. Translated, it gives CASSLALASNEQFF. The variable domain in full, completed from reference TRBV7-2 and TRBJ2-1, reads GAGVSQSPSNKVTEKGKDVELRCDPISGHTALYWYRQSLGQGLEFLIYFQGNSAPDKSGLPSDRFSAERTGGSVSTLTIQRTQQEDSAVYLCASSLALASNEQFFGPGTRLTVL.

The chain employs TRBV25-1 and TRBJ2-7; TRBD1 aligns across 7 bases. V lost 3 bases to trimming and J lost 9 bases; unmatched junction nucleotides: 17. CDR1 and CDR2 from the germline V gene are MGHDK and SYGVNS. This CDR3 region has 16 residues. CDR3 region: CASSDPSEGAYYVQYF. CDR3 DNA: TGTGCCAGCAGTGACCCCAGTGAGGGGGCTTATTATGTGCAGTACTTC.

In this sample, this clone turned up once. The rearrangement joins TRBV6-5 to TRBJ2-3; weak D call: TRBD1 (6 bases). CDR1 and CDR2 from the germline V gene are MNHEY and SVGAGI. Trimming took 10 bases from V and 0 from J, leaving 11 bases between them. The CDR3 contains 13 residues. The CDR3 DNA reads TGTGCCACTGGGACACCAAGCACAGATACGCAGTATTTT. It translates to CATGTPSTDTQYF.

This chain connects TRBV5-1 to TRBJ2-1; 8 bases agree with TRBD2. Germline-derived CDR1 and CDR2 are SGHRS and YFSETQ. The CDR3 contains 15 residues. V dropped 2 bases and J dropped 7; count of bases not matched to a gene: 8. CDR3 sequence: CASSFGGAGMNEQFF. The CDR3 DNA reads TGCGCCAGCAGCTTCGGGGGGGCCGGGATGAATGAGCAGTTCTTC.

This clone was counted a few times. The rearrangement uses TRBV4-3 and TRBJ2-5; 9 bases fit TRBD1. The CDR3 runs to 16 residues. Germline V gene lookup returns CDR1 LGHNA and CDR2 YSLEER. Germline trimming cut 0 bases from V and 5 bases from J; bases unmatched to any gene: 7. CDR3 protein: CASSQEGTGPGETQYF. CDR3 bases: TGCGCCAGCAGCCAAGAAGGGACAGGGCCGGGGGAGACCCAGTACTTC.

V and J are TRBV5-6 and TRBJ2-5; 7 nucleotides match TRBD2. Germline CDR1 and CDR2: SGHDT and YYEEEE. This CDR3 has 16 amino acids. The J segment lost 4 bases and the V segment lost 0 bases, leaving 9 bases of the junction unmatched. The CDR3, as DNA: TGTGCCAGCAGCTTGGCCGGGGGGAGTCTACGAGAGACCCAGTACTTC. It specifies CASSLAGGSLRETQYF. Filled out from reference TRBV5-6 and TRBJ2-5, the complete variable domain reads DAGVTQSPTHLIKTRGQQVTLRCSPKSGHDTVSWYQQALGQGPQFIFQYYEEEERQRGNFPDRFSGHQFPNYSSELNVNALLLGDSALYLCASSLAGGSLRETQYFGPGTRLLVL.

Turning to this clone: Within the sample, other DNA sequences also encode this same CDR3. This chain joins TRBV30 and TRBJ1-4; D not certain. This CDR3 contains 12 residues. Deletions cut 0 bases from V and 8 bases from J, with 7 bases between. Germline V CDR1 and CDR2: GTSNPN, SVGIG (reference sequence). The CDR3 sequence: CAWSVLREKLFF. CDR3 nucleotide sequence: TGTGCCTGGAGTGTACTACGCGAAAAACTGTTTTTT.

This clone has only one observation. CDR3 sequence reads: CASSETDLGPGGTDTQYF. DNA of the CDR3: TGTGCCAGCAGTGAAACCGATCTAGGACCGGGGGGCACAGATACGCAGTATTTT. The V call is TRBV6-1, the J call TRBJ2-3, with D tentatively TRBD2 (6 bases). CDR1 and CDR2 from the germline V gene are MNHNS and SASEGT. The V and J ends lost 2 bases and 1 base respectively, with 19 bases between them. There are 18 residues in the CDR3.

This chain joins TRBV10-3 and TRBJ2-5; TRBD2 matches at 7 bases. The CDR3 has 15 amino acids. CDR1 ENHRY and CDR2 SYGVKD come from the germline V gene. The V gene end was trimmed by 1 base and the J gene end by 3 bases; junction bases not matched to a gene: 5. The CDR3 DNA reads as TGTGCCATCAGTGAGTGGGGGGGACTTGAAGAGACCCAGTACTTC. The encoded protein is CAISEWGGLEETQYF.

The gene calls are TRBV5-1 and TRBJ2-1; 9 nucleotides match TRBD2. The V gene end was trimmed by 4 bases and the J gene end by 6 bases; junction bases not matched to a gene: 5. Germline loops: CDR1 SGHRS, CDR2 YFSETQ. CDR3 size: 14 residues. The CDR3 spells CASSGLAGVNEQFF. The CDR3, as DNA: TGCGCCAGCAGCGGGTTAGCGGGGGTCAATGAGCAGTTCTTC.

This sequence joins TRBV6-2 or TRBV6-3 and TRBJ2-7, with a possible D match to TRBD2 (6 bases). The V end lost 7 bases, the J end lost 3 bases, and 19 bases lay between the germline ends. CDR3 length: 15 amino acids. Germline values: CDR1 MNHEY, CDR2 SVGEGT. CDR3 in amino acids: CASNYPRLGLYEQYF. In DNA, the CDR3 is TGTGCCAGCAATTATCCCCGTCTGGGACTCTACGAGCAGTACTTC.

This chain links TRBV25-1 with TRBJ1-6; perhaps TRBD1 as D (5 bases). The CDR3 covers 15 residues. The V and J ends lost 0 bases and 7 bases respectively, with 10 bases between them. Germline V gene lookup returns CDR1 MGHDK and CDR2 SYGVNS. DNA for the CDR3: TGTGCCAGCAGTGAATACGTAGGGGTAAATTCACCCCTCCACTTT. It is translated as CASSEYVGVNSPLHF.

There are a few counts of this clone. The chain is built from TRBV30 and TRBJ2-5, with a weak D call TRBD1 (6 bases). V lost 7 bases to trimming and J lost 1 base, with 13 bases between them. The CDR3 loop spans 13 amino acids. Germline V gene sequence: CDR1 GTSNPN, CDR2 SVGIG (reference sequence). CDR3 nucleotides: TGTGCCTCTTCCGGGACACTCCAAGAGACCCAGTACTTC. This encodes CASSGTLQETQYF.

The chain couples TRBV5-1 to TRBJ2-1; 8 bases are shared with TRBD1. CDR3 length equals 15 residues. V was clipped by 0 bases and J by 3 bases; unmatched bases: 2. Germline V gives CDR1 SGHRS, CDR2 YFSETQ. In DNA, the CDR3 is TGCGCCAGCAGCTTGGAACAGGGGGGCTACAATGAGCAGTTCTTC. Amino acid sequence: CASSLEQGGYNEQFF. Full variable domain (rest looked up from reference TRBV5-1 and TRBJ2-1): KAGVTQTPRYLIKTRGQQVTLSCSPISGHRSVSWYQQTPGQGLQFLFEYFSETQRNKGNFPGRFSGRQFSNSRSEMNVSTLELGDSALYLCASSLEQGGYNEQFFGPGTRLTVL.

The CDR3 protein is CASMAGLAGVETQYF. The DNA of the CDR3 is TGTGCCAGCATGGCGGGACTAGCGGGGGTAGAGACCCAGTACTTC. The V call is TRBV6-5, the J call TRBJ2-5, with 14 bases fitting TRBD2. The junction had 5 bases not matched to a gene; V was cut back by 7 bases and J by 4 bases. This CDR3 spans 15 amino acids. Germline CDR1 is MNHEY and CDR2 is SVGAGI.

The genes are TRBV7-8 and TRBJ1-5, with D possibly being TRBD1 (6 bases). Germline CDR1 SGHVS, CDR2 FQNEAQ. This CDR3 region has 15 residues. V was shortened by 6 bases and J by 5 bases, with 17 bases between the two germline ends. CDR3: CASSSTGLTDQPQHF. The CDR3, as DNA: TGTGCCAGCAGTAGTACAGGGTTGACGGATCAGCCCCAGCATTTT.

V and J are TRBV6-5 and TRBJ2-4; TRBD2 agrees at 7 bases. Per the germline V gene, CDR1 is MNHEY and CDR2 is SVGAGI. With 7 bases clipped from V and 0 bases from J, the junction kept 6 bases outside the gene matches. The CDR3 loop spans 15 amino acids. The CDR3 spells CASKPRGVAKNIQYF. CDR3 bases: TGTGCCAGCAAACCACGGGGGGTAGCCAAAAACATTCAGTACTTC.

The chain has TRBV24-1 and TRBJ1-1; D uncertain. V lost 5 bases, J lost 5 bases, and 5 bases lay in between. The CDR3 extends over 11 amino acids. CDR1 is KGHDR and CDR2 is SFDVKD in the germline V gene. The CDR3 protein is CATSVGTEAFF. As DNA, the CDR3 is TGTGCCACCAGTGTCGGTACTGAAGCTTTCTTT.

V and J are TRBV11-1 and TRBJ1-1, with D perhaps matching TRBD1 (6 bases). Looked up from germline, CDR1 is SGHAT and CDR2 is FQDESV (reference sequence). This CDR3 has 13 amino acids. V was shortened by 4 bases and J by 1 base, with 7 bases between the two germline ends. The CDR3: CASSSGQNTEAFF. DNA of the CDR3: TGTGCCAGCAGCTCGGGACAGAACACTGAAGCTTTCTTT. Full variable domain (remainder filled in from reference TRBV11-1 and TRBJ1-1): EAEVAQSPRYKITEKSQAVAFWCDPISGHATLYWYRQILGQGPELLVQFQDESVVDDSQLPKDRFSAERLKGVDSTLKIQPAELGDSAMYLCASSSGQNTEAFFGQGTRLTVV.

This sequence joins TRBV6-1 and TRBJ1-5; 7 bases align to TRBD1. The V and J ends lost 3 bases and 5 bases, in that order; junction bases with no gene match: 1. CDR3 length equals 13 residues. Germline CDR1 is MNHNS and CDR2 is SASEGT. CDR3 protein: CASSDDRDQPQHF. CDR3 bases: TGTGCCAGCAGTGATGACAGGGATCAGCCCCAGCATTTT.

V is TRBV5-4 and J is TRBJ2-5, with TRBD2 matching 15 bases. Germline trimming cut 4 bases from V and 5 bases from J; bases unmatched to any gene: 12. This CDR3 is 18 amino acids long. From germline, CDR1 is SGHNT and CDR2 YYREEE (reference sequence). CDR3 bases: TGTGCCAGCAGCACGGGACTAGCGGGAGGAGGGCCAGGGGAGACCCAGTACTTC. It translates to CASSTGLAGGGPGETQYF.

CDR3 loop: CASTEPGRNYGYTF. CDR3 nucleotide sequence: TGTGCCAGCACCGAACCCGGGAGAAACTATGGCTACACCTTC. V is TRBV28 and J is TRBJ1-2; the D is unclear. The V end was cut by 7 bases, the J end by 2 bases, with 14 bases between. The germline V gene encodes CDR1 MDHEN and CDR2 SYDVKM. The CDR3 has 14 amino acids.

The chain couples TRBV7-9 to TRBJ1-2; 8 bases align to TRBD1. The length of the CDR3 is 14 residues. Germline CDR1 and CDR2: SEHNR and FQNEAQ (reference sequence). Losses at the gene ends were 3 bases for V and 8 bases for J; bases not matched to a gene: 8. This CDR3 reads CASSLGPGGWGYTF. The DNA of the CDR3 is TGTGCCAGCAGCTTGGGCCCAGGGGGCTGGGGCTACACCTTC.

The chain carries TRBV10-3 and TRBJ1-1, with D hard to call. Germline CDR1 ENHRY, CDR2 SYGVKD. The CDR3 has 15 amino acids. V shed 7 bases and J shed 0 bases, with 15 bases lying between them. CDR3 sequence reads: CAIKVPGTMNTEAFF. In DNA form, the CDR3 reads TGTGCCATCAAGGTCCCGGGAACAATGAACACTGAAGCTTTCTTT.

In this sample, this clone turned up once. The chain employs TRBV29-1 and TRBJ1-2, with TRBD1 matching over 8 bases. J lost 6 bases, V lost 7 bases, and 10 bases had no gene match. Germline V gives CDR1 SQVTM, CDR2 ANQGSEA. The CDR3 sequence is 13 residues long. DNA of the CDR3: TGCAGCGGCGGACAGGGACGAACCCATGGCTACACCTTC. It translates to CSGGQGRTHGYTF.

This sequence joins TRBV6-1 and TRBJ2-7; 7 positions match TRBD2. Looked up from germline, CDR1 is MNHNS and CDR2 is SASEGT. This CDR3 region has 15 residues. The junction had 9 bases not matched to a gene; V was cut back by 5 bases and J by 2 bases. CDR3 amino acids: CASSHGASGPYEQYF. The CDR3 DNA sequence: TGTGCCAGCAGTCACGGGGCTAGCGGACCCTACGAGCAGTACTTC.

The genes are TRBV18 and TRBJ2-7, with TRBD1 as a possible D gene (6 bases). V was clipped by 6 bases and J by 6 bases, with 12 bases between them. Germline V gives CDR1 KGHSH, CDR2 LQKENI. The CDR3 is made up of 12 amino acids. Written as DNA, the CDR3 is TGTGCCAGCTCGCCGGGACAACGCGAGCAGTACTTC. Protein product: CASSPGQREQYF.

J is TRBJ2-1 and V is TRBV10-3; TRBD1 is a possible D gene (6 bases). V was pared by 8 bases and J by 10 bases, with 18 bases between. CDR1 and CDR2 (germline): ENHRY, SYGVKD. CDR3 length: 13 residues. Here the CDR3 reads CAIAGAGAREQFF. In DNA form, the CDR3 reads TGTGCCATCGCAGGCGCAGGGGCTAGAGAGCAGTTCTTC.

V is TRBV9 and J is TRBJ1-1, with 11 bases matching TRBD1. V was pared by 4 bases and J by 3 bases, with 2 bases of the junction left unmatched. The V gene's germline CDR1 is SGDLS and CDR2 YYNGEE. The CDR3 length is 14 residues. In DNA form, the CDR3 reads TGTGCCAGCAGCAGGGACAGGGGGGACACTGAAGCTTTCTTT. Residues: CASSRDRGDTEAFF.